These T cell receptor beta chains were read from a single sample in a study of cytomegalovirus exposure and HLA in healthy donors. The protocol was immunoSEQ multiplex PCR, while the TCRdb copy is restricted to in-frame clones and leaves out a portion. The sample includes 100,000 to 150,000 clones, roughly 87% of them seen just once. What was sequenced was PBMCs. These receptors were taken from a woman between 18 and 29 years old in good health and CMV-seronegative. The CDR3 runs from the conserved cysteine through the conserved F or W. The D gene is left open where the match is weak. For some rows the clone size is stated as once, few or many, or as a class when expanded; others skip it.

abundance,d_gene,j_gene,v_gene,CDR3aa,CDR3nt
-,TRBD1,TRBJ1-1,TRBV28,CASSGDRSEAFF,TGTGCCAGCAGTGGGGACAGGTCTGAAGCTTTCTTT
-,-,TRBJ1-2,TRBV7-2,CASSLGRGGANYGYTF,TGTGCCAGCAGCTTAGGGCGGGGAGGAGCTAACTATGGCTACACCTTC
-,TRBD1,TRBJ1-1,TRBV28,CASRSGTAGNTEAFF,TGTGCCAGCAGATCCGGGACAGCAGGGAACACTGAAGCTTTCTTT
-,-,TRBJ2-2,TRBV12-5,CASGLSGELFF,TGTGCTAGTGGTTTATCTGGGGAGCTGTTTTTT
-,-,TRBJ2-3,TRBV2,CASLEGVRTDTQYF,TGTGCCAGCCTAGAAGGGGTCCGCACAGATACGCAGTATTTT
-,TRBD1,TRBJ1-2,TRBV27,CASSLGTGIAGYTF,TGTGCCAGCAGTCTAGGGACAGGGATCGCTGGCTACACCTTC
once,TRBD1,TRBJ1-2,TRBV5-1,CASSAGQGPLKEGYTF,TGCGCCAGCAGCGCGGGACAGGGACCCTTAAAGGAAGGCTACACCTTC
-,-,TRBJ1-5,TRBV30,CAWSPNGNQPQHF,TGTGCCTGGAGTCCAAACGGGAATCAGCCCCAGCATTTT
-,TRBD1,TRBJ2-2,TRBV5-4,CASSWGQGQPTGELFF,TGTGCCAGCAGCTGGGGACAGGGGCAGCCCACCGGGGAGCTGTTTTTT
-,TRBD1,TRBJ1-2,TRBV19,CASKYQGANGGYTF,TGTGCCAGTAAATATCAGGGGGCAAATGGTGGCTACACCTTC
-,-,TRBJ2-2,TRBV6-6,CASSPTLLNTGELFF,TGTGCCAGCAGCCCCACCCTACTGAACACCGGGGAGCTGTTTTTT
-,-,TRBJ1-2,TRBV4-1,CASSQVPTAVGQRRPNYGYTF,TGCGCCAGCAGCCAAGTCCCGACAGCAGTAGGACAAAGGAGACCTAACTATGGCTACACCTTC
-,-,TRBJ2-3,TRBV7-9,CASSLARALGTDTQYF,TGTGCCAGCAGCTTAGCGAGGGCTTTGGGCACAGATACGCAGTATTTT
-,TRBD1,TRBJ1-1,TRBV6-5,CASSYSEKGGVQAFF,TGTGCCAGCAGTTACTCTGAGAAAGGGGGCGTGCAAGCTTTCTTT
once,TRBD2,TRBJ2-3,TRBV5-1,CASSYSWTSGEGGTQYF,TGCGCCAGCAGTTACTCGTGGACTAGCGGGGAGGGGGGTACGCAGTATTTT
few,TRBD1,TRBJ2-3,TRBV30,CAGTGGDTQYF,TGTGCCGGGACAGGGGGAGATACGCAGTATTTT
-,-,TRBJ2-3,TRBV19,CASSNLAADTQYF,TGTGCCAGTAGTAATCTCGCGGCCGATACGCAGTATTTT
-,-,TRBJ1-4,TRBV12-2,CASRLPGGGQGVANEKLFF,TGTGCAAGTCGCCTCCCTGGGGGGGGACAGGGAGTCGCTAATGAAAAACTGTTTTTT
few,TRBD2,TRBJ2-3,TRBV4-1,CASSQERGGPDTQYF,TGCGCCAGCAGCCAAGAGCGGGGGGGCCCAGATACGCAGTATTTT
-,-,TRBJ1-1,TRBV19,CASSSGVNTEAFF,TGTGCCAGTAGTTCAGGTGTGAACACTGAAGCTTTCTTT
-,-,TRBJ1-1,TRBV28,CASSSPAGGRTEAFF,TGTGCCAGCAGTTCCCCGGCGGGGGGTAGGACTGAAGCTTTCTTT
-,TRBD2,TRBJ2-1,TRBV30,CAWSPTSGSNNEQFF,TGTGCCTGGAGCCCGACTAGCGGGAGTAATAATGAGCAGTTCTTC
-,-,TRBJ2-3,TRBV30,CAWSVDGEDTQYF,TGTGCCTGGAGTGTTGACGGGGAAGATACGCAGTATTTT
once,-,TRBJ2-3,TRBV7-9,CASFLATQSTDTQYF,TGTGCCAGCTTCTTGGCGACACAAAGCACAGATACGCAGTATTTT
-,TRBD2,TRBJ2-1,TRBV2,CASSDRAGVVGNEQFF,TGTGCCAGCAGTGACCGAGCGGGGGTGGTGGGGAATGAGCAGTTCTTC
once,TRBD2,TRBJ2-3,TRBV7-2,CASSLALLAGGPLTDTQYF,TGTGCCAGCAGCTTAGCCCTACTAGCGGGGGGGCCTCTCACAGATACGCAGTATTTT
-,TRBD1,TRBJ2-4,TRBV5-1,CASSPTGAGGNIQYF,TGCGCCAGCAGCCCGACAGGGGCTGGGGGGAACATTCAGTACTTC
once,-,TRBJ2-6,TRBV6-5,CASSSNRAGANVLTF,TGTGCCAGCAGCTCTAACAGGGCTGGGGCCAACGTCCTGACTTTC
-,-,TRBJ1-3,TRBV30,CAWSVSDRLLSGNTIYF,TGTGCCTGGAGTGTGAGTGATCGCCTTCTCTCTGGAAACACCATATATTTT
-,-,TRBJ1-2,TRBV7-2,CASSRDDSLYGYTF,TGTGCCAGCAGCCGAGACGACAGCCTCTATGGCTACACCTTC
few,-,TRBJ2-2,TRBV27,CASSLFPYRVRTGELFF,TGTGCCAGCAGTTTATTCCCCTACCGGGTGAGAACCGGGGAGCTGTTTTTT
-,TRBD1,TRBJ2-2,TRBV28,CASSDPGGSNTGELFF,TGTGCCAGCAGTGATCCAGGGGGCTCGAACACCGGGGAGCTGTTTTTT
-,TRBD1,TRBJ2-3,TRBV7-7,CASSLGQGGTDTQYF,TGTGCCAGCAGCTTAGGACAGGGGGGCACAGATACGCAGTATTTT
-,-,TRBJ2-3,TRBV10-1,CASSQTTDTQYF,TGCGCCAGCAGTCAAACTACAGATACGCAGTATTTT
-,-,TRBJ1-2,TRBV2,CASSVQGEGYGYTF,TGTGCCAGCAGTGTCCAGGGTGAAGGGTATGGCTACACCTTC
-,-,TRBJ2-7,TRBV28,CASSSKFQGTYEQYF,TGTGCCAGCAGTTCTAAGTTTCAGGGGACCTACGAGCAGTACTTC
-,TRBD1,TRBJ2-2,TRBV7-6,CASSSSGQVTGELFF,TGTGCCAGCAGCTCCTCGGGACAGGTCACCGGGGAGCTGTTTTTT
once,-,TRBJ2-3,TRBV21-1,CASTGQHTDTQYF,TGTGCCAGCACGGGACAGCACACAGATACGCAGTATTTT
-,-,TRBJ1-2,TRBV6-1,CASSDKGSYTF,TGTGCCAGCAGTGATAAAGGGAGTTACACCTTC
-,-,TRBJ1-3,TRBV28,CATRGLGSGNTIYF,TGTGCCACCCGGGGGTTAGGTTCTGGAAACACCATATATTTT
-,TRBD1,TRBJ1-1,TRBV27,CASSSTGQGLGEAFF,TGTGCCAGCAGTTCTACAGGACAGGGGCTAGGTGAAGCTTTCTTT
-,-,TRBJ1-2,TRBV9,CASSVAQNYGYTF,TGTGCCAGCAGCGTAGCACAAAACTATGGCTACACCTTC